This TCR beta chain derives from a study of cytomegalovirus exposure and HLA in healthy donors. With regard to this clone: What it recognizes is unknown.

Profiled with immunoSEQ multiplex PCR; TCRdb holds only in-frame clones, not every one. This repertoire shows roughly 48,000 clones, over 85% found once; its top ten account for about 7.8%. V was shortened by 6 bases and J by 2 bases, with 11 bases between the two germline ends. CDR3 size: 14 residues. Germline CDR1 reads MGHDK; CDR2 reads SYGVNS. General study results and limits: The majority of TCR sequences were rare, yet some public TCRs appeared in many donors. Subsequent analysis showed first-cohort TCR clusters tending to co-occur in 120 validation repertoires. Through in vitro validation, three CMV-associated chains were shown to be specific for CMV antigens. The study labeled approximately 150 TCR beta chains cytomegalovirus-associated.

Sequencing was performed on PBMCs. The sequence came from a young woman in good health and CMV-seropositive. The rearrangement uses TRBV25-1 and TRBJ2-1, with D possibly TRBD2 on 6 matching bases. CDR3 DNA sequence: TGTGCCAGCAGAGAGGGCGGGGCCTACAATGAGCAGTTCTTC. As protein: CASREGGAYNEQFF. Looking up the rest from reference TRBV25-1 and TRBJ2-1 gives the full variable domain: EADIYQTPRYLVIGTGKKITLECSQTMGHDKMYWYQQDPGMELHLIHYSYGVNSTEKGDLSSESTVSRIRTEHFPLTLESARPSHTSQYLCASREGGAYNEQFFGPGTRLTVL.